This paragraph covers one T cell receptor (beta chain) sequence. The method was immunoSEQ multiplex PCR; TCRdb's version includes in-frame clones alone and lacks a portion of them. Among 65,000 to 85,000 clones, roughly 90% were seen once, and the ten largest hold 1.4%. The CDR3 extends over 16 amino acids. Germline V gene data show CDR1 as SGHDT and CDR2 as YYEEEE. Germline trimming cut 6 bases from V and 2 bases from J; bases unmatched to any gene: 11. The source of the sample is a study of T cell changes during pregnancy in multiple sclerosis. The sample in question was peripheral blood, obtained in the third trimester of pregnancy. This sequence was found in a female donor with multiple sclerosis, enrolled in a pregnancy study. The V call is TRBV5-6, the J call TRBJ2-3; 8 nucleotides match TRBD1. The CDR3 coding sequence is TGTGCCAGCACCTCGACAGGGGCCCTCTACACAGATACGCAGTATTTT. Translated: CASTSTGALYTDTQYF. The full variable domain, its missing parts supplied by reference TRBV5-6 and TRBJ2-3, is DAGVTQSPTHLIKTRGQQVTLRCSPKSGHDTVSWYQQALGQGPQFIFQYYEEEERQRGNFPDRFSGHQFPNYSSELNVNALLLGDSALYLCASTSTGALYTDTQYFGPGTRLTVL.